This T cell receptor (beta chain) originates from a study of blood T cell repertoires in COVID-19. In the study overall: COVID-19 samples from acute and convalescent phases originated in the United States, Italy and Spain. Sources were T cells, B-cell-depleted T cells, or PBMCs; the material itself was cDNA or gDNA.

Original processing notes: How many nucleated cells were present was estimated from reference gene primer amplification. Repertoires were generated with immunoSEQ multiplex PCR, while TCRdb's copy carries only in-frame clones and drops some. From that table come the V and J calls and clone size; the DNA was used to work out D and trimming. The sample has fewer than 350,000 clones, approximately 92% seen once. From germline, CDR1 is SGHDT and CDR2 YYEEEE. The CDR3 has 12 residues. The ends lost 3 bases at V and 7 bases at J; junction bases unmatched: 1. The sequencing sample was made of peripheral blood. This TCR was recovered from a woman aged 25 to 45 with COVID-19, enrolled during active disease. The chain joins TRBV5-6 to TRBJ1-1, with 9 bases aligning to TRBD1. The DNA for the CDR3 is TGTGCCAGCAGCTGGGGACAGGGTGAAGCTTTCTTT. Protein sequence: CASSWGQGEAFF.